This record covers a single T cell receptor beta chain. Its antigen is not identified. A read error may account for a junction end that differs from germline. This sample stems from a study of cytomegalovirus exposure and HLA in healthy donors. Study observations and caveats: TRBV6-2, TRBV6-3 and other indistinguishable V segments were excluded. TCR beta sequences reportedly predicted the HLA-A and HLA-B alleles of most subjects accurately.

Germline CDR1 reads SNHLY; CDR2 reads FYNNEI. The CDR3 is made up of 15 amino acids. The PCR ran on 60 Vbeta and 13 Jbeta primers. Clones were sequenced by immunoSEQ multiplex PCR, and TCRdb holds only the in-frame ones, with some missing. The sample holds hundreds of thousands of clones, approximately 82% seen once. The J gene is TRBJ2-5, the V gene TRBV2; possible D gene TRBD1, 5 bases. The DNA end is a closer match to TRBJ2-7, so the J assignment may be wrong. The sequence came from a man between 18 and 29 years old in good health and CMV-seronegative. Sequencing used PBMCs. The CDR3 DNA sequence: TGTGCCAACAGTGATTTAGGCCAGGGCACCTACGAGCAGTACTTC. Residues: CANSDLGQGTYEQYF.